The sequence of this TCR beta chain was determined in a study of T-cell reconstitution after alpha-beta-depleted transplantation in children (TCRdb year 2016). Looking at the study overall: T-cell immune reconstitution after TCRalphabeta/CD19-depleted allogeneic hematopoietic cell transplantation in children was quantitatively tracked in the study by means of TCR repertoire profiling.

Library preparation was by PCR. The sequencer listed for this sample is Illumina HiSeq 2500. TCR library preparation used molecular barcoding, with unique molecular identifiers applied to normalize quantification of the TCRbeta repertoire. TCRdb reprocessed the public reads (quality trimming at Q25 with fastp, clone calling with MiXCR) and kept in-frame beta chains. Each CDR3 protein appears once, grouped with its most common genes and DNA. The sample profile shows about 17,000 distinct CDR3 sequences; 4.5% to 5.5% of them were found once. Around 6.9% of the sample goes to the ten largest clones. This specimen's treatment or condition label, per the study, means: allogeneic hematopoietic cell transplantation with graft depleted of TCRalphabeta T cells and CD19 B cells. Transplant recipients were children who received TCRalphabeta/CD19-depleted allogeneic hematopoietic cell grafts. Overall study outcomes, separate from this receptor: In some patients, the high TCRbeta diversity seen at day 60 was put down to recipient T cells and intrathymic progenitors that had survived conditioning. The frequencies of hyperexpanded clones fell over the following months, and after one year, T-cell counts and TCRbeta diversity were mostly attributed to newly produced T cells. The apparently early alphabetaT-cell count recovery about two months after transplant was reportedly dependent on only several hundred rapidly expanded clones derived from non-depleted graft cells.

V lost 4 bases and J lost 4 bases, and the count of bases not matched to a germline gene is 9. CDR1 and CDR2 (DFQATT, SNEGSKA) derive from the germline V gene (reference sequence). CDR3 length: 15 amino acids, cysteine to phenylalanine. Only the CDR3 DNA stays, 45 bases, in frame from base 1. This clonotype has a count of ten or more. The target of this receptor is not known. Base-call qualities are not available, and no considerably larger clone is one nucleotide away. The source of this sequence is a boy aged 10-17 years with acute lymphoblastic leukemia, due to receive a stem cell transplant. The chain links TRBV20-1 with TRBJ2-5, with TRBD2 matching 10 junction bases. Sequenced here: PBMCs, sampled before TCRalphabeta/CD19-depleted stem cell transplant. The nucleotide sequence is TGCAGTGCTATACGATCTAGCGGGAGTGGAGAGACCCAGTACTTC. Its protein product is CSAIRSSGSGETQYF.